This paragraph covers one TCR beta chain sequence. Its antigen remains unknown. The data derive from a study of cytomegalovirus exposure and HLA in healthy donors. Study-wide findings and caveats: Follow-up analysis later connected one missense variant in DCLRE1C with trimming of TCR beta V- and J-genes. Reports showed the classifier diagnosing cytomegalovirus status with high specificity and sensitivity. The productive fraction for most TCR beta V segments was about 87% or about 30% in an earlier analysis.

The PCR used 60 Vbeta and 13 Jbeta primers. Data came from immunoSEQ multiplex PCR; TCRdb stores just in-frame clones and leaves some out. The listing contains some 60,000 clones. Unmatched junction bases numbered 14, after V lost 1 base and J lost 0 bases. The CDR3 sequence is 20 residues long. Donors consisted of healthy bone marrow donors. This receptor was identified in a man between 25 and 39 years old in good health and CMV-seropositive. The chain links TRBV23-1 to TRBJ2-1; the match to TRBD2 covers 8 bases. TRBV23-1 is treated as an ORF (open reading frame) with a function not yet certain. Material for sequencing was PBMCs. Here the CDR3 reads CASSQCSVGRGVNSYNEQFF. CDR3 bases: TGCGCCAGCAGTCAATGTAGTGTTGGGCGGGGGGTTAACTCCTACAATGAGCAGTTCTTC.